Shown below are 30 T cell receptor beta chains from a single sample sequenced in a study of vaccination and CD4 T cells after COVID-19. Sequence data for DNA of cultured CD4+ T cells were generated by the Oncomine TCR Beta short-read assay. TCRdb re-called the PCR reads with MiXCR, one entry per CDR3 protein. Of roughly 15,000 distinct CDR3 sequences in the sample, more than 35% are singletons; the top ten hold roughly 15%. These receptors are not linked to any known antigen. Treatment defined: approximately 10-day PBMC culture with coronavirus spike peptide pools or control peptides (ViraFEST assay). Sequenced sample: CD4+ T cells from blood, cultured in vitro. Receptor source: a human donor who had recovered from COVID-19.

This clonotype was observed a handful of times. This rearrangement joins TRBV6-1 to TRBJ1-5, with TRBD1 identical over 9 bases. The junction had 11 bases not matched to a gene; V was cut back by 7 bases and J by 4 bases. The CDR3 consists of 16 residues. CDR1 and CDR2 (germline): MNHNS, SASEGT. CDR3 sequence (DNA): TGTGCCAGCACCAACCTGGGACAGGGCGGAAATCAGCCCCAGCATTTT. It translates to CASTNLGQGGNQPQHF.

CDR3 DNA: TGTGCCAGCCTACAGACAGCTAACTATGGCTACACCTTC. Protein sequence: CASLQTANYGYTF. The J gene is TRBJ1-2, the V gene TRBV2; D is possibly TRBD1 (5 bases). Per the germline V gene, CDR1 is SNHLY and CDR2 is FYNNEI. CDR3 length: 13 residues. The V end lost 8 bases, the J end lost 0 bases, and 10 bases lay between the germline ends.

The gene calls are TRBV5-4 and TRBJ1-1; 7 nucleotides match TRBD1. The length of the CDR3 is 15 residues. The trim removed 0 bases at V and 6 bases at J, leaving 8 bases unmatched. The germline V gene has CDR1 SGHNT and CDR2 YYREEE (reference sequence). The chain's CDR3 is CASSLEQGVISEAFF. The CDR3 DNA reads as TGTGCCAGCAGCTTGGAGCAGGGGGTGATCTCTGAAGCTTTCTTT. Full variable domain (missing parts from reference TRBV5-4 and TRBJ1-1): ETGVTQSPTHLIKTRGQQVTLRCSSQSGHNTVSWYQQALGQGPQFIFQYYREEENGRGNFPPRFSGLQFPNYSSELNVNALELDDSALYLCASSLEQGVISEAFFGQGTRLTVV.

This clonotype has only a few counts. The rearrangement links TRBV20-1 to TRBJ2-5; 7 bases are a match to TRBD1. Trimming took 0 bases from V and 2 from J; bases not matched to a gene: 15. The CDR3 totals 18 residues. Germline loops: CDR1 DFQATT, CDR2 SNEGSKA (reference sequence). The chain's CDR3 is CSARDRDRAPVGQETQYF. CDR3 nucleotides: TGCAGTGCTAGAGATCGAGACAGGGCGCCCGTGGGACAAGAGACCCAGTACTTC.

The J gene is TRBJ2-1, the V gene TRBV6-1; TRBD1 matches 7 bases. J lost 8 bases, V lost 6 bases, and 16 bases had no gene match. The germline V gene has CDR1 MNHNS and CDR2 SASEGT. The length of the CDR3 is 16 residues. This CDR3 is CASRESVGQVSDEQFF. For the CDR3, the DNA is TGTGCCAGCAGAGAATCTGTCGGACAGGTCAGCGATGAGCAGTTCTTC.

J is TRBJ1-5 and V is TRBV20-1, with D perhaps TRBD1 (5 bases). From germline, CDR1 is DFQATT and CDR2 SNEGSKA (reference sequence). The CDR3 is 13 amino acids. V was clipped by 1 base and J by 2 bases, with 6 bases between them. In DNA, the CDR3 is TGCAGTGCTAGAGTGGGGCGCAATCAGCCCCAGCATTTT. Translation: CSARVGRNQPQHF.

The CDR3 sequence: CASSFSDKQFF. The DNA of the CDR3 is TGTGCCAGCAGCTTTTCTGATAAGCAGTTCTTC. The chain uses TRBV7-9 and TRBJ2-1, with unresolved D. Trimming left V 3 bases short and J 11 bases short, with 8 bases between. CDR1 is SEHNR, CDR2 FQNEAQ, per germline (reference sequence). The CDR3 loop spans 11 amino acids.

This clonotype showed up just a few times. CDR3 amino acids: CASSLAGGTQDTQYF. As DNA, the CDR3 is TGTGCCAGCAGCTTAGCGGGGGGGACCCAAGATACGCAGTATTTT. The chain has TRBV7-2 and TRBJ2-3; 7 bases align to TRBD2. This CDR3 has 15 amino acids. Unmatched junction bases numbered 5, after V lost 0 bases and J lost 5 bases. In germline, CDR1 is SGHTA, CDR2 FQGNSA. Together with reference TRBV7-2 and TRBJ2-3, the CDR3 gives the full variable domain: GAGVSQSPSNKVTEKGKDVELRCDPISGHTALYWYRQSLGQGLEFLIYFQGNSAPDKSGLPSDRFSAERTGGSVSTLTIQRTQQEDSAVYLCASSLAGGTQDTQYFGPGTRLTVL.

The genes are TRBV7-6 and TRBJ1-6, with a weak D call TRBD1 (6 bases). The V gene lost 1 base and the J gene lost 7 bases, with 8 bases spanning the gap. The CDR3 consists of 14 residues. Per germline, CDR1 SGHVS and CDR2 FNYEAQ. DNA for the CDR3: TGTGCCAGCAGCTTAGGGGGGCAGAATTCACCCCTCCACTTT. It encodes CASSLGGQNSPLHF.

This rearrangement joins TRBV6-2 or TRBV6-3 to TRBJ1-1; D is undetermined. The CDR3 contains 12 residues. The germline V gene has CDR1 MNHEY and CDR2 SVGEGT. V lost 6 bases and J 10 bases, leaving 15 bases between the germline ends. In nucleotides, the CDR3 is TGTGCCAGCAGCCTCGTTAGTTTTGGAGCTTTCTTT. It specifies CASSLVSFGAFF.

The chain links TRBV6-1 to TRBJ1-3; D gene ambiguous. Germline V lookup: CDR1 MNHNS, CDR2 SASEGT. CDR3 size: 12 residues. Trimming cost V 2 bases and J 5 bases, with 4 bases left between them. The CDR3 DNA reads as TGTGCCAGCAGTGAAAAAAGAAACACCATATATTTT. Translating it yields CASSEKRNTIYF.

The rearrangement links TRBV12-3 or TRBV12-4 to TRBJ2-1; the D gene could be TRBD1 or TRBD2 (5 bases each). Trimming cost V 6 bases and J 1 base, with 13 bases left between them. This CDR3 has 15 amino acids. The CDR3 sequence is CASSQGPESYNEQFF. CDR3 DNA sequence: TGTGCCAGCAGCCAGGGACCGGAATCCTACAATGAGCAGTTCTTC.

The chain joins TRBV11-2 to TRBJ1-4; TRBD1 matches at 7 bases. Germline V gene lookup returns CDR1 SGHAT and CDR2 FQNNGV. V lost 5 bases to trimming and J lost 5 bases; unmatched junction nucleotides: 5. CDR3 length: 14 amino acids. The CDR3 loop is CASSLGQVNEKLFF. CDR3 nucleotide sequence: TGTGCCAGCAGCCTCGGACAGGTGAATGAAAAACTGTTTTTT.

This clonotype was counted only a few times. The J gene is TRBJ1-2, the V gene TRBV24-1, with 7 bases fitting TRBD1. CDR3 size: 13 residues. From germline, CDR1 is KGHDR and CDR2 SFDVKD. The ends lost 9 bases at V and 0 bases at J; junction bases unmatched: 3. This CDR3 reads CATGDSTNYGYTF. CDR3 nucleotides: TGTGCCACCGGGGACAGTACTAACTATGGCTACACCTTC.

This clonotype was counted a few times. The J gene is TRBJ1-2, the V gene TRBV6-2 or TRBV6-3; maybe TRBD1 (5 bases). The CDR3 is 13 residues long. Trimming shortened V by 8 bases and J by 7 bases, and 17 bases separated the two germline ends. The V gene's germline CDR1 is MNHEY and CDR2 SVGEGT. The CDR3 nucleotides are TGTGCCAGCGCCTTGGTGCAGGGAGGTGGCTACACCTTC. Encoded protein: CASALVQGGGYTF.

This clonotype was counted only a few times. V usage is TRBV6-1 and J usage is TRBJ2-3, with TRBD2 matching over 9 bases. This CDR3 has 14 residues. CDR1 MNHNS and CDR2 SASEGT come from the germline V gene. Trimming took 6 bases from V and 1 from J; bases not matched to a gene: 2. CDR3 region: CASRLAGGTDTQYF. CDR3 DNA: TGTGCCAGCAGATTAGCGGGGGGCACAGATACGCAGTATTTT.

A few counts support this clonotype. CDR3 bases: TGTGCCAGCAGTGAAGCGCTTCGGGGAGAGACCCAGTACTTC. It encodes CASSEALRGETQYF. The chain joins TRBV2 to TRBJ2-5; tentatively, D is TRBD2 (5 bases). The ends were cut back, 0 bases at V and 4 bases at J, with 9 bases in the middle. Germline-derived CDR1 and CDR2 are SNHLY and FYNNEI. This CDR3 is built from 14 residues.

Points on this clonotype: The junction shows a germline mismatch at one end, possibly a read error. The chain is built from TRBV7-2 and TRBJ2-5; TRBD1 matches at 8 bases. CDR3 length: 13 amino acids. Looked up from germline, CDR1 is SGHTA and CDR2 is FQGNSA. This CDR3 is CASSQDRDETEYF. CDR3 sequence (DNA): TGTGCCAGCAGCCAGGACAGGGACGAGACCGAGTACTTC. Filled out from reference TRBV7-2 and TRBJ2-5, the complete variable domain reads GAGVSQSPSNKVTEKGKDVELRCDPISGHTALYWYRQSLGQGLEFLIYFQGNSAPDKSGLPSDRFSAERTGGSVSTLTIQRTQQEDSAVYLCASSQDRDETEYFGPGTRLLVL.

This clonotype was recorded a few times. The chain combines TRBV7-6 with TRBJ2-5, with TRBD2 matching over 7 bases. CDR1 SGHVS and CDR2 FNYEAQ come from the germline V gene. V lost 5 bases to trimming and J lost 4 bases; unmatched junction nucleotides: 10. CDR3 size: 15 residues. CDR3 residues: CASSTGRGVRETQYF. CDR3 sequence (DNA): TGTGCCAGCAGCACCGGCCGGGGGGTTCGAGAGACCCAGTACTTC.

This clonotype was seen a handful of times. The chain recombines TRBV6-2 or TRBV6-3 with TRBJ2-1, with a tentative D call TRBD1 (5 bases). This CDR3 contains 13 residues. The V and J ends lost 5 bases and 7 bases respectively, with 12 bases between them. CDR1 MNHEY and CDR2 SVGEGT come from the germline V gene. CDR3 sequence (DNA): TGTGCCAGCAGTCCAGGGTTGGGAAATGAGCAGTTCTTC. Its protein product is CASSPGLGNEQFF.

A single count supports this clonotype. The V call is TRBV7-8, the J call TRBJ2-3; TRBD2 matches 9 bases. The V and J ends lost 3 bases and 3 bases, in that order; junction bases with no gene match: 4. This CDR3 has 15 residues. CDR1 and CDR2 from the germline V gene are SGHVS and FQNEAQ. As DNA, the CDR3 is TGTGCCAGCAGCTTTAGCGGGGGAAGGACAGATACGCAGTATTTT. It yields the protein CASSFSGGRTDTQYF.

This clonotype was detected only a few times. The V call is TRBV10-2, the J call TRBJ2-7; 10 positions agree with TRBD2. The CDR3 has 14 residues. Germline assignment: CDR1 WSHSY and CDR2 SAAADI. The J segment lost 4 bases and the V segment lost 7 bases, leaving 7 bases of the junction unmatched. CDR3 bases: TGCGCCAGCACCGAGACTAGCGGGCCTTACGAGCAGTACTTC. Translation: CASTETSGPYEQYF.

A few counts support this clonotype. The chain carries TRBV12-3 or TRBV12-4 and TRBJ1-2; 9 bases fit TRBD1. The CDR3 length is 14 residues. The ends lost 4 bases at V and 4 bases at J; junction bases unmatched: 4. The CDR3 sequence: CASSYWDRVYGYTF. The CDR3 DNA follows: TGTGCCAGCAGTTATTGGGACAGGGTCTATGGCTACACCTTC.

Written as DNA, the CDR3 is TGTGCCAGCAGCTTAGTCCCGCGACTAGCGGGGGGCCAAGAGACCCAGTACTTC. It codes for CASSLVPRLAGGQETQYF. The chain recombines TRBV7-8 with TRBJ2-5; 13 bases agree with TRBD2. V lost 1 base, J lost 1 base, and 6 bases stayed unmatched. Germline loops: CDR1 SGHVS, CDR2 FQNEAQ. This CDR3 is 18 amino acids long. The variable domain in full, with the rest retrieved from reference TRBV7-8 and TRBJ2-5, is GAGVSQSPRYKVAKRGQDVALRCDPISGHVSLFWYQQALGQGPEFLTYFQNEAQLDKSGLPSDRFFAERPEGSVSTLKIQRTQQEDSAVYLCASSLVPRLAGGQETQYFGPGTRLLVL.

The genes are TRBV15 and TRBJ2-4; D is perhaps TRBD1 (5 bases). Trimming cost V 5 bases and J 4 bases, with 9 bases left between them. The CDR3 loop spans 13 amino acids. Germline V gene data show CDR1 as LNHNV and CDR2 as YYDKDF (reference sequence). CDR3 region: CATSLRTKNIQYF. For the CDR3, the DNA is TGTGCCACCAGCCTGAGGACAAAAAACATTCAGTACTTC.

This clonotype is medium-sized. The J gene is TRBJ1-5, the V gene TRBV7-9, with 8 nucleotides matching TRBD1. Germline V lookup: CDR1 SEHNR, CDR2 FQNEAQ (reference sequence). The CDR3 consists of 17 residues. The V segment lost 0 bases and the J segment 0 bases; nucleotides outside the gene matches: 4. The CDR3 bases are TGTGCCAGCAGCTTAGCGGGACAGGCGAATAGCAATCAGCCCCAGCATTTT. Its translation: CASSLAGQANSNQPQHF.

The CDR3: CASSLVSRSNQPQHF. The CDR3 DNA follows: TGTGCCAGCAGCTTAGTCAGCCGAAGCAATCAGCCCCAGCATTTT. The chain uses TRBV7-7 and TRBJ1-5; D gene unclear. This CDR3 comprises 15 residues. Germline assignment: CDR1 SSHAT and CDR2 FNYEAQ (reference sequence). V lost 1 base to trimming and J lost 1 base, with 8 bases between them.

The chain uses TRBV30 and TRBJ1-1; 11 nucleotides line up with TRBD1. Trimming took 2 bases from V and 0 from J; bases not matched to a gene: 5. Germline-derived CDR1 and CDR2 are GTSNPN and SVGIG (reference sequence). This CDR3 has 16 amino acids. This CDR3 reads CAWSSGTGGMNTEAFF. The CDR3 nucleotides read TGTGCCTGGAGTTCCGGGACAGGGGGGATGAACACTGAAGCTTTCTTT.

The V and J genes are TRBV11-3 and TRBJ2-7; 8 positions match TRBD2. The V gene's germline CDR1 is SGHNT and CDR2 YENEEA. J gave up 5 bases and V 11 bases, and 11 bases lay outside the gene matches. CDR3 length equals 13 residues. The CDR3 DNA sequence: TGTGCCTCGGGAGGGGCCGGGGGCGACGAGCAGTACTTC. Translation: CASGGAGGDEQYF. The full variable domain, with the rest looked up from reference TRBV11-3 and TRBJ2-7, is EAGVVQSPRYKIIEKKQPVAFWCNPISGHNTLYWYLQNLGQGPELLIRYENEEAVDDSQLPKDRFSAERLKGVDSTLKIQPAELGDSAVYLCASGGAGGDEQYFGPGTRLTVT.

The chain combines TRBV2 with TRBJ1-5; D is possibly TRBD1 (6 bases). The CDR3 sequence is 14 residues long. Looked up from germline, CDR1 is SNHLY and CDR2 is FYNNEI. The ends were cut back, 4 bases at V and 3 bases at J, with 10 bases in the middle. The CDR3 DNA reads TGTGCCAGCAGTGTACAGGGCCTCAATCAGCCCCAGCATTTT. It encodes CASSVQGLNQPQHF.